This is a list of T cell receptor beta chains from one sample in a study of blood T cells in healthy people across ages. Using its own MiXCR run on the 5' RACE reads, TCRdb lists one record per CDR3 protein. Here the sample spans fewer than 1,200,000 distinct CDR3 sequences, under 30% being singletons. These data also featured in a second study, about T cells of mothers and their children.

Specimen: blood. Receptors were obtained from a girl aged 2-10 years in good health. CDR3s include the opening cysteine and the closing phenylalanine or tryptophan. The D gene is left open where the match is weak. Only part of the rows carry a size: once, few, many, or a class if the clone is expanded.

j_gene	d_gene	v_gene	abundance	CDR3nt	CDR3aa
TRBJ2-7	NA	TRBV2	many	TGTGCCAGCAGGGCGGGGTCCACCTACGAGCAGTACTTC	CASRAGSTYEQYF
TRBJ1-1	NA	TRBV4-2	few	TGTGCCAGCAGCCAAGATTTTAGGGCGACAGCGAACACTGAAGCTTTCTTT	CASSQDFRATANTEAFF
TRBJ2-1	NA	TRBV28	many	TGTGCCAGTGCCCGGTGGGGGACCGCGGGATCCAATGAGCAGTTCTTC	CASARWGTAGSNEQFF
TRBJ1-1	NA	TRBV5-6	NA	TGTGCCAGCAGCTTGTTGGCGGGGAACACTGAAGCTTTCTTT	CASSLLAGNTEAFF
TRBJ1-3	NA	TRBV11-2	few	TGTGCCAGCAGCATCTTTACAGGGCTCGTCGGAAACACCATATATTTT	CASSIFTGLVGNTIYF
TRBJ2-1	TRBD1	TRBV2	NA	TGTGCCAGCAGAACCACAGGGGGCCCATACAATGAGCAGTTCTTC	CASRTTGGPYNEQFF
TRBJ2-5	NA	TRBV25-1	many	TGTGCCAGCAGTTACCACCAAGAGACCCAGTACTTC	CASSYHQETQYF
TRBJ2-3	NA	TRBV13	NA	TGTGCCAGCAGCCGCCTCCAGGAGGGGACAGATACGCAGTATTTT	CASSRLQEGTDTQYF
TRBJ2-4	TRBD2	TRBV7-8	NA	TGTGCCAGCAGGACTCGCCCTGGGGCGCGGGGGGTTCAGTACTTC	CASRTRPGARGVQYF
TRBJ2-3	TRBD2	TRBV3-1	few	TGTGCCAGCAGCCAAGATCCCAGCGGGGGTTCAGATACGCAGTATTTT	CASSQDPSGGSDTQYF
TRBJ2-7	NA	TRBV7-3	few	TGTGCCAGCAGCTTAGAGATAGGCGTGGGCTCCTACGAGCAGTACTTC	CASSLEIGVGSYEQYF
TRBJ2-5	TRBD2	TRBV27	NA	TGTGCCAGCAGTCCACAACTAGCGCTCCAAGAGACCCAGTACTTC	CASSPQLALQETQYF
TRBJ2-1	NA	TRBV29-1	NA	TGCAGCGTGGCCGGGGATAGCTCCTACAATGAGCAGTTCTTC	CSVAGDSSYNEQFF
TRBJ1-1	TRBD1	TRBV12-3/TRBV12-4	NA	TGTGCCAGCAGTCGGGACAGAACGTCTGAAGCTTTCTTT	CASSRDRTSEAFF
TRBJ1-1	NA	TRBV6-5	NA	NA	CASSSSHGTFEAFF
TRBJ1-4	TRBD1	TRBV29-1	few	TGCAGCGTTGACAGGGGGACTGAAAAACTGTTTTTT	CSVDRGTEKLFF
TRBJ1-5	NA	TRBV7-2	NA	TGTGCCAGCAGCTTAGGTACGGGGCTCGGGCAGCCCCAGCATTTT	CASSLGTGLGQPQHF
TRBJ2-7	NA	TRBV2	NA	TGTGCCAGCAGAGGTTACCCCCTCTCCTACGAGCAGTACTTC	CASRGYPLSYEQYF